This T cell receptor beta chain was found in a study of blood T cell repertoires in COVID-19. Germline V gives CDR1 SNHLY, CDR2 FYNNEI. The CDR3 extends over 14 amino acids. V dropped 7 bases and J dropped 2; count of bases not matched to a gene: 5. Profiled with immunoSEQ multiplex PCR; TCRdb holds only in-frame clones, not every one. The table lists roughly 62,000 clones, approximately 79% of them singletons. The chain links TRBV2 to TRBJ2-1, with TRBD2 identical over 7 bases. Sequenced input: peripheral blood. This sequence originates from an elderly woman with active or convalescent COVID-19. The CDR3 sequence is CASTGGGAYNEQFF. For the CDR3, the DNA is TGTGCCAGCACCGGGGGAGGGGCCTACAATGAGCAGTTCTTC.